These T cell receptor beta chains were read from a single sample in a study of T cell responses to AZD1222 COVID-19 vaccine. Assay: immunoSEQ multiplex PCR; the TCRdb copy retains only in-frame clones and omits some. The sample consists of about 120,000 clones, around 88% of them appearing once. This material consisted of peripheral blood, taken on day 0 of AZD1222 vaccination. The source is an adult in good health. Both conserved end residues are part of each CDR3. Each record gives: J gene, V gene, CDR3 protein.

>TRBJ1-1|TRBV7-2
CASSFMGVPDTEAFF
>TRBJ2-7|TRBV7-3
CASSLPNSYEQYF
>TRBJ2-3|TRBV5-4
CASSYLTSGEGNTQYF
>TRBJ1-5|TRBV27
CASSRDRGDNQPQHF
>TRBJ2-1|TRBV12-3/TRBV12-4
CASCLATYNEQFF
>TRBJ2-1|TRBV15
CATSREWRGEQFF
>TRBJ2-5|TRBV3-1/TRBV3-2
CASSQVGGGPYQETQYF
>TRBJ2-7|TRBV28
CASSRDRVTYEQYF
>TRBJ1-1|TRBV7-2
CASSLFGVQGGALYTEAFF
>TRBJ2-7|TRBV19
CASSGRFDSSPYEQYF
>TRBJ1-2|TRBV18
CASSPATEYGYTF
>TRBJ1-1|TRBV6-1
CASSSLRQANTEAFF
>TRBJ1-5|TRBV19
CASTTFGTVYSNQPQHF
>TRBJ1-5|TRBV19
CASRPGEGPGGAQHF
>TRBJ1-1|TRBV5-8
CASSAGQGVTEAFF
>TRBJ2-3|TRBV12-3/TRBV12-4
CASSLSSTDTQYF